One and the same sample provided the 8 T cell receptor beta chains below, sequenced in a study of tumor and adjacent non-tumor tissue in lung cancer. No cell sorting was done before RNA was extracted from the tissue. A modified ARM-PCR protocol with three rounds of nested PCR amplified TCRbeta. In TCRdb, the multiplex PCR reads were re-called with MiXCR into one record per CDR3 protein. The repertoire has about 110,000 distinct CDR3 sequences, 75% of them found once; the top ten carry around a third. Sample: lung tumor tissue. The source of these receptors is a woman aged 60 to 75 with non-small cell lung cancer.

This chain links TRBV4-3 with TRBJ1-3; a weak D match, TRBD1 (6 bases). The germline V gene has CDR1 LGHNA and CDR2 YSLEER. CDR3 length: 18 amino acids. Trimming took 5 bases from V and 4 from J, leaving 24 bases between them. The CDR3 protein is CASSTSLRQVISGNTIYF. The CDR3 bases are TGCGCCAGCAGCACTTCGCTCAGACAGGTGATCTCGGGAAACACCATATATTTT.

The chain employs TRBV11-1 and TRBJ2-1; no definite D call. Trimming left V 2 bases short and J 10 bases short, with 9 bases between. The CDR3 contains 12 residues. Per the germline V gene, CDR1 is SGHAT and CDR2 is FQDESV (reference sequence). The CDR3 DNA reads TGTGCCAGCAGCTTAAATTACAGAGAGCAGTTCTTC. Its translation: CASSLNYREQFF.

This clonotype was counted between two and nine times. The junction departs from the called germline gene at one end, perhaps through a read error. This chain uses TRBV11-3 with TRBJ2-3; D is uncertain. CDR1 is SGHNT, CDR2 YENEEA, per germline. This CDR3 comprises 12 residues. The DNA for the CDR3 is TGTACCAGCAGCTTAAACACAGATACGCAGTACTTT. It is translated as CTSSLNTDTQYF.

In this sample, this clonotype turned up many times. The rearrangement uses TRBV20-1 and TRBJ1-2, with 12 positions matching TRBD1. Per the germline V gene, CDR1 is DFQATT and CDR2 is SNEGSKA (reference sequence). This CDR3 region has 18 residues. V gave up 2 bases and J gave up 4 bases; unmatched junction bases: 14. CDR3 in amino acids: CSARPPPGQGARAYGYTF. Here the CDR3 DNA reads TGCAGTGCTAGACCACCACCGGGACAGGGGGCGCGGGCCTATGGCTACACCTTC.

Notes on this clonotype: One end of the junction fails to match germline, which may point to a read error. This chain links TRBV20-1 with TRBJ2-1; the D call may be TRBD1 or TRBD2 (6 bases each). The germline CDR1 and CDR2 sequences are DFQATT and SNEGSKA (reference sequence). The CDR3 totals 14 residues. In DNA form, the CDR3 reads TGCAGTTATCTTTCGGGGGCGGTCTACAATGAGCATTTCTTC. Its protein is CSYLSGAVYNEHFF.

As DNA, the CDR3 is TGTGCCAGCAGCTCGATAGGGAGGGAGCAGTACTTC. Protein product: CASSSIGREQYF. The rearrangement uses TRBV11-1 and TRBJ2-7, with D possibly TRBD2 on 6 matching bases. The CDR3 loop spans 12 amino acids. The V and J ends lost 4 bases and 7 bases respectively, with 11 bases between them. Looked up from germline, CDR1 is SGHAT and CDR2 is FQDESV (reference sequence).

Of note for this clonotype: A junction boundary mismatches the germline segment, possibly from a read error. CDR3 coding DNA: TGTGCCAGCAGGTTAGAGTTGTCTAGCGGGAACCACAATGAGCTGTTCTTC. It encodes CASRLELSSGNHNELFF. The chain couples TRBV11-3 to TRBJ2-1; 9 bases agree with TRBD2. This CDR3 region has 17 residues. The V gene's germline CDR1 is SGHNT and CDR2 YENEEA.

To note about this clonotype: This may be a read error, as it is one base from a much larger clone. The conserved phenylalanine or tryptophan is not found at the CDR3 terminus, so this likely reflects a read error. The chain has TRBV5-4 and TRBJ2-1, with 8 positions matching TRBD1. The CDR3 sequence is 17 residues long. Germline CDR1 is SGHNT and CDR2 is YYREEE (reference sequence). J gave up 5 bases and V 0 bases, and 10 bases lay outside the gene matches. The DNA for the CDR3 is TGTGCCAGCAGCTTGGACGGCGGACAGGGAGTTGACAATGAGCAGTTCTTA. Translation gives CASSLDGGQGVDNEQFL.